This entry is about one TCR beta chain. Its target is unknown. A single record per CDR3 protein comes from TCRdb applying MiXCR to the reads. The sample gives around 71,000 distinct CDR3 sequences, 20% to 25% of which show up once; 55% to 75% is in the top ten. The sample originates from a study of T cell repertoires in cytomegalovirus infection. Across the study: In the study, CMV epitopes included recently identified HLA-C-restricted and well-studied HLA-B-restricted ones.

Trimming cost V 0 bases and J 4 bases; bases outside gene matches: 7. The CDR3 consists of 16 residues. Germline CDR1 is SGHTA and CDR2 is FQGNSA. The study, taken as a whole, reports: Individuals carrying CMV plus the relevant HLA were identified by cumulative frequency of public TCR beta families. The ex vivo response was dominated by HLA-C-restricted CMV-specific TCR beta clonotypes.

The sequence derives from a human donor in good health (CMV status not recorded). Some clones in this sample may be carry-over from other donors' samples. This specimen consisted of CD8+ T cells from cultured PBMCs, obtained from culture after CMV antigen stimulation. This sequence joins TRBV7-2 and TRBJ2-5, with 8 bases lining up with TRBD2. This chain's CDR3 is CASSLARGGGRETQYF. CDR3 nucleotides: TGTGCCAGCAGCTTAGCTCGGGGGGGCGGAAGAGAGACCCAGTACTTC. Variable domain in full (rest from reference TRBV7-2 and TRBJ2-5): GAGVSQSPSNKVTEKGKDVELRCDPISGHTALYWYRQSLGQGLEFLIYFQGNSAPDKSGLPSDRFSAERTGGSVSTLTIQRTQQEDSAVYLCASSLARGGGRETQYFGPGTRLLVL.